This TCR beta chain was profiled in a study of early T cells in non-severe SARS-CoV-2 infection. Study-level points and caveats: VDJdb matches were skewed toward anti-spike CD8 T cell responses.

Researchers attached unique molecular identifiers to individual cDNA molecules. TCRdb reprocessed the 5' RACE reads via MiXCR and lists one record per CDR3 protein. The profile shows tens of thousands of distinct CDR3 sequences, around 7.8% of them singletons. The sample holds a few counts of this clonotype. The antigen remains unidentified. CDR1 is SQVTM, CDR2 ANQGSEA, per germline. The CDR3 runs to 13 residues. The ends were cut back, 4 bases at V and 7 bases at J, with 14 bases in the middle. This sequence joins TRBV29-1 and TRBJ1-5; no reliable D call. Input material: whole blood. This TCR came from an adult who was a healthcare worker with PCR-confirmed SARS-CoV-2 infection or an uninfected control (not recorded which). CDR3 residues: CSVGVGLGQPQHF. The CDR3 bases are TGCAGCGTTGGGGTAGGCCTCGGGCAGCCCCAGCATTTT.